These T cell receptor beta chains were read from a single sample in a study of shared clonotypes between healthy human individuals. TCRdb keeps only in-frame clones here, not all; method: immunoSEQ multiplex PCR. The table records over 2 million clones, over 85% of them present only once. Sequenced material: naive CD8+ T cells sorted from blood. The receptors were gathered from a man aged 18 to 30 in good health. CDR3s include the opening cysteine and the closing phenylalanine or tryptophan. A D gene is named only where the DNA matches it firmly. Size values are once, few and many counts, or a class for expanded clones, and some rows have none.

D gene,clone size,J gene,V gene,CDR3 DNA,CDR3 protein
TRBD2,NA,TRBJ2-5,TRBV18,TGTGCCAGCTCACCACGAGGGCTAGCGGGGACCCAAGAGACCCAGTACTTC,CASSPRGLAGTQETQYF
TRBD2,once,TRBJ2-3,TRBV6-1,TGTGCCAGCAAGCTCCCGACTAGCGCCACAGATACGCAGTATTTT,CASKLPTSATDTQYF
NA,NA,TRBJ1-1,TRBV9,TGTGCCAGCAGCCCCGACAGCTTCACTGAAGCTTTCTTT,CASSPDSFTEAFF
TRBD2,NA,TRBJ2-7,TRBV28,TGTGCCAGCAGTTCGACTAGCGCCTTGGAGGACCCCGACGAGCAGTACTTC,CASSSTSALEDPDEQYF
TRBD2,NA,TRBJ2-7,TRBV6-5,TGTGCCAGCGGATGGGGGCGGGAGGCTACTTACGAGCAGTACTTC,CASGWGREATYEQYF
NA,NA,TRBJ2-3,TRBV18,TGTGCCAGCTCACCACCGGGGTCGGGGGATACGCAGTATTTT,CASSPPGSGDTQYF
TRBD1,NA,TRBJ1-1,TRBV15,TGTGCCACCAGCACTAGGGACAGCATGAACACTGAAGCTTTCTTT,CATSTRDSMNTEAFF
NA,NA,TRBJ2-2,TRBV9,TGTGCCAGCAGCGTAGCTACGGGGTTGACCGGGGAGCTGTTTTTT,CASSVATGLTGELFF
TRBD1,NA,TRBJ1-5,TRBV9,TGTGCCAGCAGCCGGACAGGGATCAATCAGCCCCAGCATTTT,CASSRTGINQPQHF
NA,NA,TRBJ2-7,TRBV15,TGTGCCACGGGGGGAGCCTCTGGTTACGAGCAGTACTTC,CATGGASGYEQYF
NA,NA,TRBJ2-5,TRBV12-2,TGTGCAGGTCGCACGGACAGGGAGACCCAGTACTTC,CAGRTDRETQYF
NA,NA,TRBJ2-1,TRBV9,TGTGCCAGCAGCGTAGACGGCGGGGCTTACAATGAGCAGTTCTTC,CASSVDGGAYNEQFF
NA,NA,TRBJ2-7,TRBV5-8,TGTGCCAGCAGCTTGCAGGGGTCCTACGAGCAGTACTTC,CASSLQGSYEQYF
TRBD2,NA,TRBJ2-5,TRBV4-1,TGCGCCAGCAGCCAACCCTCGGCCCTAGCGGGGGATGAGACCCAGTACTTC,CASSQPSALAGDETQYF
NA,NA,TRBJ1-4,TRBV2,TGTGCCAGCAGTGCCGGGACGGGGCTTAATGAAAAACTGTTTTTT,CASSAGTGLNEKLFF
NA,NA,TRBJ1-4,TRBV25-1,TGTGCCAGCGGAATGGGGGGAGGTGAAAAACTGTTTTTT,CASGMGGGEKLFF
NA,NA,TRBJ2-3,TRBV7-6,TGTGCCAGCAGCTCCTACAGGGAAGGCACAGATACGCAGTATTTT,CASSSYREGTDTQYF
NA,NA,TRBJ2-7,TRBV29-1,TGCAGCGTTGAGAGAGGGACCCCCTACGAGCAGTACTTC,CSVERGTPYEQYF
NA,NA,TRBJ2-3,TRBV9,TGTGCCAGCAGCGTAGCTGGAATTCGAGATACGCAGTATTTT,CASSVAGIRDTQYF
NA,NA,TRBJ1-1,TRBV6-5,TGTGCCAGCAGTTACTCGATAGGGGAGTGGGGCACTGAAGCTTTCTTT,CASSYSIGEWGTEAFF
NA,NA,TRBJ1-1,TRBV7-2,TGTGCCAGCAGCCCAGGGGCAGGGTACACTGAAGCTTTCTTT,CASSPGAGYTEAFF
NA,NA,TRBJ1-4,TRBV4-1,TGCGCCAGCAGCCAAGGACCGGCAGGGACTGACGGTGCTGAAAAACTGTTTTTT,CASSQGPAGTDGAEKLFF
TRBD1,NA,TRBJ2-1,TRBV12-5,TGTGCTAGTGGTTTGGGGACAGGGGGCAACTACAATGAGCAGTTCTTC,CASGLGTGGNYNEQFF
NA,NA,TRBJ2-2,TRBV5-1,TGCGCCAGCAGCTGGAGAGGGGGGAACACCGGGGAGCTGTTTTTT,CASSWRGGNTGELFF
TRBD2,NA,TRBJ2-4,TRBV5-1,TGCGCCAGCAGCTTGGCTAGCGGTGGGGGGAGCCTAGCCAAAAACATTCAGTACTTC,CASSLASGGGSLAKNIQYF
NA,NA,TRBJ1-1,TRBV4-1,TGCGCCAGCAGCCAAGATTATTTGGGCGAGGAGGGTGAAGCTTTCTTT,CASSQDYLGEEGEAFF
TRBD2,NA,TRBJ2-3,TRBV13,TGTGCCAGCAGCGAACTAGCGGGGGGCCTAGATACGCAGTATTTT,CASSELAGGLDTQYF
NA,NA,TRBJ2-7,TRBV6-5,TGTGCCAGCAGGGACTTCTCCTACGAGCAGTACTTC,CASRDFSYEQYF
TRBD1,NA,TRBJ1-2,TRBV6-1,TGTGCCAGCAGTGAACAGGGGGCCCACTATGGCTACACCTTC,CASSEQGAHYGYTF
NA,NA,TRBJ2-7,TRBV7-9,TGTGCCAGCAGCTTAAACACAGCCTACGAGCAGTACTTC,CASSLNTAYEQYF
NA,NA,TRBJ2-1,TRBV7-9,TGTGCCAGCAGCCAACTTGCCGATGAGCAGTTCTTC,CASSQLADEQFF
TRBD2,NA,TRBJ2-1,TRBV2,TGTGCCAGCAGTGAAACAACTAGCGGGGCCTACAATGAGCAGTTCTTC,CASSETTSGAYNEQFF